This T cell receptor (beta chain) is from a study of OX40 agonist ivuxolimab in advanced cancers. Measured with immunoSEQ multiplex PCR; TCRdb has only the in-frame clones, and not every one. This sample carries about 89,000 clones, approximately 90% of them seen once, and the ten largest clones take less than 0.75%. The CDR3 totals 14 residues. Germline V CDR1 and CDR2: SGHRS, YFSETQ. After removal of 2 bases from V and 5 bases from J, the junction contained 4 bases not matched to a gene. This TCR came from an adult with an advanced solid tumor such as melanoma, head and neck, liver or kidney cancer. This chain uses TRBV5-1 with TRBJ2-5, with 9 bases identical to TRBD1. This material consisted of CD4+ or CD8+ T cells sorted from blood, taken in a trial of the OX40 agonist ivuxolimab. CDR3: CASSLQGAQETQYF. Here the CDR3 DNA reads TGCGCCAGCAGCTTACAGGGGGCACAGGAGACCCAGTACTTC.